The 5 T cell receptor beta chains listed next were all sequenced from one sample in a study of blood T cell repertoires in COVID-19. Profiled with immunoSEQ multiplex PCR; TCRdb holds only in-frame clones, not every one. The sample lists more than 450,000 clones, around 90% seen once, with 0.7% in the top ten. Sequencing was done on a sample of PBMCs or T cells enriched from blood (not recorded which). These receptors all stem from a woman younger than 35 who had recovered from COVID-19.

The CDR3 nucleotides are TGTGCCAGCAGCCAAGAGCGGGGGGGCCTTTCTTACAATGAGCAGTTCTTC. It encodes CASSQERGGLSYNEQFF. This sequence joins TRBV4-2 and TRBJ2-1; 9 bases align to TRBD2. CDR1 is LGHNA and CDR2 is YNFKEQ in the germline V gene. CDR3 size: 17 residues. V shed 0 bases and J 4 bases; nucleotides not matched to a gene: 7.

V and J are TRBV5-1 and TRBJ2-3; 11 nucleotides line up with TRBD2. Looked up from germline, CDR1 is SGHRS and CDR2 is YFSETQ. The CDR3 spans 16 residues. V gave up 0 bases and J gave up 3 bases; unmatched junction bases: 3. CDR3: CASSLGGTSGTDTQYF. The CDR3 DNA sequence: TGCGCCAGCAGCTTGGGTGGGACTAGCGGAACAGATACGCAGTATTTT. Looking up the rest from reference TRBV5-1 and TRBJ2-3 gives the full variable domain: KAGVTQTPRYLIKTRGQQVTLSCSPISGHRSVSWYQQTPGQGLQFLFEYFSETQRNKGNFPGRFSGRQFSNSRSEMNVSTLELGDSALYLCASSLGGTSGTDTQYFGPGTRLTVL.

The chain joins TRBV6-6 to TRBJ2-7; no definite D call. The CDR3 extends over 13 amino acids. V was shortened by 2 bases and J by 2 bases, with 7 bases between the two germline ends. Germline-derived CDR1 and CDR2 are MNHNY and SVGAGI (reference sequence). DNA for the CDR3: TGTGCCAGCAGTTACGGCTTAACCTACGAGCAGTACTTC. Translating it yields CASSYGLTYEQYF.

Here the CDR3 reads CASSPDRENGYTF. The CDR3 DNA sequence: TGTGCCAGCTCACCAGACAGGGAAAATGGCTACACCTTC. The chain is built from TRBV18 and TRBJ1-2; 7 bases map to TRBD1. J gave up 6 bases and V 2 bases, and 3 bases lay outside the gene matches. The length of the CDR3 is 13 residues. Germline V lookup: CDR1 KGHSH, CDR2 LQKENI.

The chain couples TRBV2 to TRBJ1-1; D is uncertain. Trimming shortened V by 10 bases and J by 1 base, and 16 bases separated the two germline ends. In germline, CDR1 is SNHLY, CDR2 FYNNEI. This CDR3 is 14 amino acids long. This CDR3 reads CATDGSNWNTEAFF. CDR3 nucleotide sequence: TGTGCCACCGACGGTAGCAATTGGAACACTGAAGCTTTCTTT.